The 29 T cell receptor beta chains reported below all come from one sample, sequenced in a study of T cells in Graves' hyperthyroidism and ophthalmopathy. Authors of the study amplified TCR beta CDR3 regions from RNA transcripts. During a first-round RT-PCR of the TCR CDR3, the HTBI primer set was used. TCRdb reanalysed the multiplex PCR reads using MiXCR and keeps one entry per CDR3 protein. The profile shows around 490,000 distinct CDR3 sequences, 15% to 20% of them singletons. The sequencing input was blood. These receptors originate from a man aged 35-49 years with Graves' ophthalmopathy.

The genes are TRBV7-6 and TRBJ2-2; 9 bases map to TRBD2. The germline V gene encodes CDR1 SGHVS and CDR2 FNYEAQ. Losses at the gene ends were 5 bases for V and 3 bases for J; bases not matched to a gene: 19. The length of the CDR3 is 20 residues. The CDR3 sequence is CASSPRQAELLAGHTGELFF. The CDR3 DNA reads TGTGCCAGCAGCCCGAGGCAGGCGGAATTACTAGCGGGCCACACCGGGGAGCTGTTTTTT. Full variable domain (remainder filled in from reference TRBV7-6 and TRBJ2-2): GAGVSQSPRYKVTKRGQDVALRCDPISGHVSLYWYRQALGQGPEFLTYFNYEAQQDKSGLPNDRFSAERPEGSISTLTIQRTEQRDSAMYRCASSPRQAELLAGHTGELFFGEGSRLTVL.

The CDR3 bases are TGCAGTGTGCAGGGACAGGGATTTCAGCCCCAGCATTTT. Amino acid sequence: CSVQGQGFQPQHF. This chain joins TRBV20-1 and TRBJ1-5; 9 bases fit TRBD1. The CDR3 length is 13 residues. Trimming cost V 7 bases and J 6 bases; bases outside gene matches: 7. Germline V CDR1 and CDR2: DFQATT, SNEGSKA (reference sequence).

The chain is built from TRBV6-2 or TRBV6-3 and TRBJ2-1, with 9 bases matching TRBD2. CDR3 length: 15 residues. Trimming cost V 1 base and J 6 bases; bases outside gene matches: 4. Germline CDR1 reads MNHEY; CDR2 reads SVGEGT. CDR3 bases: TGTGCCAGCAGTTACTTAGCGGGAGATGGCAATGAGCAGTTCTTC. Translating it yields CASSYLAGDGNEQFF.

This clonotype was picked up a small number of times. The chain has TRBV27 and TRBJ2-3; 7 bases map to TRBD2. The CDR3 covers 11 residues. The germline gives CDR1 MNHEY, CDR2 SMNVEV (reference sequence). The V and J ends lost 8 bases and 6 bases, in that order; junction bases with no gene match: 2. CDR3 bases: TGTGCCAGCGAAGCGGGGGATACGCAGTATTTT. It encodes CASEAGDTQYF.

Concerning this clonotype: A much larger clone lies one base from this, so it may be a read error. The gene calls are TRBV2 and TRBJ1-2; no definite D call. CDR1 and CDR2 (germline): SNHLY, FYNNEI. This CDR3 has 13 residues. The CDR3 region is CASTDKKGHGYAF. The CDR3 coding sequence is TGTGCCAGCACGGATAAGAAGGGCCATGGCTACGCCTTC.

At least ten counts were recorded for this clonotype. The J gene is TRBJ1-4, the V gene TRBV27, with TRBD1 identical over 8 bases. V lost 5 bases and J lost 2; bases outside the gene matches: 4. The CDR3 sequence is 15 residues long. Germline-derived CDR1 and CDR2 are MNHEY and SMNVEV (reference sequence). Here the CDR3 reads CASSLRQGTNEKLFF. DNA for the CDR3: TGTGCCAGCAGTCTCCGACAGGGGACTAATGAAAAACTGTTTTTT.

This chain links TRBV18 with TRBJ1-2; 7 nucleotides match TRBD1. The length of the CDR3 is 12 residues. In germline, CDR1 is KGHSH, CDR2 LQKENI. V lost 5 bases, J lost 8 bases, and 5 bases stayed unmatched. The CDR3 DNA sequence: TGTGCCAGCTCAGGGACAGCGGGAGGCTACACCTTC. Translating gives CASSGTAGGYTF.

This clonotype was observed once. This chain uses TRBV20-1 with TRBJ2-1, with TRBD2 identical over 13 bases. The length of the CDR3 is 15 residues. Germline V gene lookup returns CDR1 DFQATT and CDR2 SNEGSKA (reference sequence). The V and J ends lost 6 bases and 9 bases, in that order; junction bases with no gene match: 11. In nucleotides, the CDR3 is TGCAGTGCACCCCGGACTAGCGGGAGCGGGAGTGAGCAGTTCTTC. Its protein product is CSAPRTSGSGSEQFF.

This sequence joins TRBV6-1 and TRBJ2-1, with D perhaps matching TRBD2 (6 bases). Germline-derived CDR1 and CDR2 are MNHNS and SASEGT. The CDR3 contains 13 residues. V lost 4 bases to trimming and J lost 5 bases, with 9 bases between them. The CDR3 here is CASSGWTNNEQFF. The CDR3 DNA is TGTGCCAGCAGTGGTTGGACTAACAATGAGCAGTTCTTC.

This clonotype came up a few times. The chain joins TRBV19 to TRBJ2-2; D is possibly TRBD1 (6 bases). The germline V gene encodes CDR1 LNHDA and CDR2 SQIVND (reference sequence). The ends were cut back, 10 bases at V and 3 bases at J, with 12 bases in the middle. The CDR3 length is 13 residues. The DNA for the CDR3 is TGTGCCATCCAGGGGCATGACACCGGGGAGCTGTTTTTT. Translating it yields CAIQGHDTGELFF.

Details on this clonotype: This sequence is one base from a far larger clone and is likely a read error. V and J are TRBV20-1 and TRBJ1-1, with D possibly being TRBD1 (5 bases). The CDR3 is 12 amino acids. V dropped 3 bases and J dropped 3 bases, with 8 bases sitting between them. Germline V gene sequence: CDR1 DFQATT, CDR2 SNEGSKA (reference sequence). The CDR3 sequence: CSARRGDTEAFF. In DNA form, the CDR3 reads TGCAGTGCTAGGCGAGGGGACACTGAAGCTTTCTTT.

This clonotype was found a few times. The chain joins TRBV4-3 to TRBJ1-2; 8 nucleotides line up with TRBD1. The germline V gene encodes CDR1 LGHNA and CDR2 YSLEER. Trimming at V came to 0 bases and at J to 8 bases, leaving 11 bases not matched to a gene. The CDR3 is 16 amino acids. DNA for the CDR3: TGCGCCAGCAGCCAAGATTGGGGAACAGGGGGACGGGGCTACACCTTC. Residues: CASSQDWGTGGRGYTF.

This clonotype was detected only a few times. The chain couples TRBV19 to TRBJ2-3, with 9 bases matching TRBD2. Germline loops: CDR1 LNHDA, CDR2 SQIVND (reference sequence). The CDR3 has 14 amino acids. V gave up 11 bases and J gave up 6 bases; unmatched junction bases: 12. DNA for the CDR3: TGTGCCTCAGCCGTGTCTGCGGGAGGGGATACGCAGTATTTT. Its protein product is CASAVSAGGDTQYF.

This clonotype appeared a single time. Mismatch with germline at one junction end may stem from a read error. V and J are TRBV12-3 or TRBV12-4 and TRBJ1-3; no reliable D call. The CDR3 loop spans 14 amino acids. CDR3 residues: CASSYGGSGNTLYF. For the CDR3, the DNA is TGTGCCAGCAGTTACGGTGGCTCTGGAAACACCTTATATTTT.

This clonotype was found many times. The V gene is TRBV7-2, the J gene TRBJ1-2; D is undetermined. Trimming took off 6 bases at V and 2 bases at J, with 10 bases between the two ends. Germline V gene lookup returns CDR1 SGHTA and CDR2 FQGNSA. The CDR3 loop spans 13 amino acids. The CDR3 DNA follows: TGTGCCAGCAGTCCCCCCGTGAACTATGGCTACACCTTC. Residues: CASSPPVNYGYTF.

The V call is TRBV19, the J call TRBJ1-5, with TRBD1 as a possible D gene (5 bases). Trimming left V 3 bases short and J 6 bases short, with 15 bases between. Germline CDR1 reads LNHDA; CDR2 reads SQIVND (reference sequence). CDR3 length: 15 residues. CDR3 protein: CASSIGGRGGQPQHF. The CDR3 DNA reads TGTGCCAGTAGTATTGGGGGAAGGGGCGGTCAGCCCCAGCATTTT.

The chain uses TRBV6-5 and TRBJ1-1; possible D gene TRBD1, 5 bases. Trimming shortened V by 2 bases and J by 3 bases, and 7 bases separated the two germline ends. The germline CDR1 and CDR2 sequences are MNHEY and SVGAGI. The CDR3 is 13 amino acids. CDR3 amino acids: CASSYEGYTEAFF. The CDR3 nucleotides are TGTGCCAGCAGTTACGAGGGGTACACTGAAGCTTTCTTT.

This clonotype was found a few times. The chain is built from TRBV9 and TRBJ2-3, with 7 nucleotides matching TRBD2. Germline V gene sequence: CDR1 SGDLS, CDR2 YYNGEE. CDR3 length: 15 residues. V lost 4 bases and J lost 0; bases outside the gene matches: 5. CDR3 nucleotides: TGTGCCAGCAGCCCACGGCGGGGGAGCACAGATACGCAGTATTTT. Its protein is CASSPRRGSTDTQYF.

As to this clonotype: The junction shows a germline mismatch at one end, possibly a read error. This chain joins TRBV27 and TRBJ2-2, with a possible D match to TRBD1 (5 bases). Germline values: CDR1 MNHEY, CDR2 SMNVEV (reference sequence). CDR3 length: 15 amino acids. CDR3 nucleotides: TGTGACAGCAGTTTAAAGGACATACGGACCGGGGAGCTGTTTTTT. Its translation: CDSSLKDIRTGELFF.

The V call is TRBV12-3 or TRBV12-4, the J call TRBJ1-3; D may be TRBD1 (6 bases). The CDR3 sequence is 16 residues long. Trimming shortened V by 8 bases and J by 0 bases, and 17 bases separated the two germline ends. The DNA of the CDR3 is TGTGCCAGCGACCGGGGGCTGGGATTCTCTGGAAACACCATATATTTT. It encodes CASDRGLGFSGNTIYF.

For the CDR3, the DNA is TGCGCCAGCAGCCCGGGACAGGGTATGAATGAGCAGTTCTTC. Translation: CASSPGQGMNEQFF. The J gene is TRBJ2-1, the V gene TRBV5-1, with TRBD1 matching 9 bases. The germline V gene encodes CDR1 SGHRS and CDR2 YFSETQ. The CDR3 is 14 residues long. The ends lost 4 bases at V and 7 bases at J; junction bases unmatched: 6.

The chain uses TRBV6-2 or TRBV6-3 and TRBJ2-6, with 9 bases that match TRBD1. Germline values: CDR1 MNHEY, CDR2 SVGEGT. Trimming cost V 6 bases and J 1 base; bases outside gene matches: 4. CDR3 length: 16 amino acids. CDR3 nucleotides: TGTGCCAGCAGAGACGGACAGGGGTCTGGGGCCAACGTCCTGACTTTC. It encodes CASRDGQGSGANVLTF.

Here the CDR3 reads CASTPWASGTYNEQFF. The CDR3 DNA reads TGTGCCAGCACCCCATGGGCTAGCGGGACCTACAATGAGCAGTTCTTC. V gene TRBV7-9 combines with J gene TRBJ2-1; 9 bases map to TRBD2. Germline CDR1 and CDR2: SEHNR and FQNEAQ (reference sequence). This CDR3 has 16 amino acids. Trimming at V came to 7 bases and at J to 2 bases, leaving 9 bases not matched to a gene.

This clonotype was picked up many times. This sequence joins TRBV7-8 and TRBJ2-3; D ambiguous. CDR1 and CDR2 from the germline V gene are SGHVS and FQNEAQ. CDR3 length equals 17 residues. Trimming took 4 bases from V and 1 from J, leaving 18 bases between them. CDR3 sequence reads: CASSSFRAGWGTDTQYF. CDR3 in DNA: TGTGCCAGCAGCTCCTTTCGGGCTGGATGGGGCACAGATACGCAGTATTTT.

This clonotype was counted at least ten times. CDR3 coding DNA: TGTGCCAGCAGCTTAAATAGGGGGAACACTGAAGCTTTCTTT. It is translated as CASSLNRGNTEAFF. The J gene is TRBJ1-1, the V gene TRBV7-8; possible D gene TRBD1, 5 bases. This CDR3 comprises 14 residues. Germline loops: CDR1 SGHVS, CDR2 FQNEAQ. Trimming stripped 2 bases from V and 1 base from J, with 8 bases between.

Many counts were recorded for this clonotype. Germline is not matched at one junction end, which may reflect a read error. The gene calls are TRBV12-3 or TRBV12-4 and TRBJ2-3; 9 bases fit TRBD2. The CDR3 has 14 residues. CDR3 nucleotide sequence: TGTGCCAGCAGTGTAGCGGGGGTGAGAGATACGCAGTATTTT. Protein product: CASSVAGVRDTQYF.

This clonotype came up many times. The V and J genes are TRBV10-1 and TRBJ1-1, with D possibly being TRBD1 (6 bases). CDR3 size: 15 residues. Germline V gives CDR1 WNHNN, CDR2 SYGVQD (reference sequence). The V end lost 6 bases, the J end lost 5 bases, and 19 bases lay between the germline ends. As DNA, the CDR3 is TGCGCCAGCAGCAATGAAAAGACAGGAAGAACTGAAGCTTTCTTT. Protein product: CASSNEKTGRTEAFF.

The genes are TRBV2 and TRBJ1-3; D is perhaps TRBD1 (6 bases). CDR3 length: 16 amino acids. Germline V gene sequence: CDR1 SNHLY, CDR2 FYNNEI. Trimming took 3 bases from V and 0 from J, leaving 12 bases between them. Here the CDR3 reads CASSEGGIDSGNTIYF. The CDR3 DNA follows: TGTGCCAGCAGTGAGGGGGGCATCGACTCTGGAAACACCATATATTTT.

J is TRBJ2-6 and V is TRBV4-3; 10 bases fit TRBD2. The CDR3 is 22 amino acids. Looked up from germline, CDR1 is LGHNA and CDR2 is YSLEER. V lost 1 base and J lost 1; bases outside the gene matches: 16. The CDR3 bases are TGCGCCAGCAGCCAAGCGTTCCCAGCGGGAGGGCCAGGTAGTTCTGGGGCCAACGTCCTGACTTTC. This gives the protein CASSQAFPAGGPGSSGANVLTF.